The table lists the clone carrying this T cell receptor beta chain with a few counts. What it binds is not known. This specimen comes from a study of response to subunit inactivated influenza vaccine. Points from the study as a whole: Authors suggested each seasonal flu vaccination may recruit only limited numbers of new T cells.

MiXCR, applied by TCRdb to the RT-PCR reads, yields one record per CDR3 protein. The sample lists approximately 500,000 distinct CDR3 sequences; about an eighth were seen once. V shed 5 bases and J shed 10 bases, with 12 bases lying between them. CDR1 is MNHEY and CDR2 is SVGEGT in the germline V gene. CDR3 length equals 13 residues. This sample comprised PBMCs from blood, obtained about 40 days after vaccination. The origin of this receptor is a man in his fifties or sixties who received an inactivated influenza vaccine. The chain combines TRBV6-2 or TRBV6-3 with TRBJ1-6; D not certain. This CDR3 is CASSPFLASPLHF. CDR3 in DNA: TGTGCCAGCAGTCCGTTCTTGGCGTCACCCCTCCACTTT.